Listed here are 19 T cell receptor beta chains from one sample, sequenced in a study of T cells in Graves' hyperthyroidism and ophthalmopathy. Amplified TCR beta CDR3 regions derived from RNA transcripts. The HTBI primer set served for first-round RT-PCR of the TCR CDR3. TCRdb independently ran MiXCR on the multiplex PCR reads; one entry per CDR3 protein. The sample lists roughly 300,000 distinct CDR3 sequences; less than 30% were seen once. Material for sequencing was blood. These receptors were taken from a man aged 35 to 55 with Graves' hyperthyroidism that later progressed to Graves' ophthalmopathy.

This chain joins TRBV27 and TRBJ1-1; no clear D. Germline CDR1 and CDR2: MNHEY and SMNVEV (reference sequence). V shed 10 bases and J shed 0 bases, with 12 bases lying between them. The CDR3 is 13 residues long. This CDR3 is CATAPGVNTEAFF. CDR3 bases: TGTGCCACTGCCCCCGGCGTGAACACTGAAGCTTTCTTT.

The chain has TRBV19 and TRBJ2-2; 8 bases map to TRBD2. Germline lookup yields CDR1 LNHDA and CDR2 SQIVND (reference sequence). This CDR3 has 13 residues. Trimming took 6 bases from V and 7 from J; bases not matched to a gene: 4. The CDR3 region is CASSPREGGELFF. CDR3 DNA sequence: TGTGCCAGTAGCCCCCGGGAGGGCGGGGAGCTGTTTTTT.

The CDR3 loop reads CASSLVGSGANVLTF. CDR3 in DNA: TGTGCCAGCAGTTTAGTCGGATCTGGGGCCAACGTCCTGACTTTC. The rearrangement links TRBV12-3 or TRBV12-4 to TRBJ2-6; D unresolved. This CDR3 spans 15 amino acids. Trimming stripped 1 base from V and 1 base from J, with 5 bases between.

CDR3: CASSRRQYYGYTF. The CDR3, as DNA: TGTGCCAGCAGTCGCCGACAGTACTATGGCTACACCTTC. This sequence joins TRBV14 and TRBJ1-2, with D maybe TRBD1 (5 bases). V was cut by 6 bases and J by 3 bases, with 11 bases left in between. The germline gives CDR1 SGHDN, CDR2 FVKESK. The CDR3 contains 13 residues.

This clonotype was detected ten times or more. The chain carries TRBV5-1 and TRBJ2-2; D gene unclear. This CDR3 spans 14 amino acids. The germline V gene has CDR1 SGHRS and CDR2 YFSETQ. The V end was cut by 0 bases, the J end by 3 bases, with 6 bases between. The CDR3 here is CASSLEAHTGELFF. CDR3 DNA: TGCGCCAGCAGCTTGGAGGCGCACACCGGGGAGCTGTTTTTT.

This chain connects TRBV28 to TRBJ1-1; D is perhaps TRBD1 (6 bases). CDR3 size: 13 residues. Germline CDR1 and CDR2: MDHEN and SYDVKM. V dropped 7 bases and J dropped 1 base, with 10 bases sitting between them. The CDR3 protein is CASKGTSNTEAFF. In nucleotides, the CDR3 is TGTGCCAGCAAAGGGACATCGAACACTGAAGCTTTCTTT.

The chain employs TRBV12-3 or TRBV12-4 and TRBJ2-2, with D perhaps TRBD2 (6 bases). V was clipped by 3 bases and J by 6 bases, with 14 bases between them. The CDR3 is 15 residues long. As DNA, the CDR3 is TGTGCCAGCAGTTTGGAAAGGGGAGGAGCCGGGGAGCTGTTTTTT. This sequence encodes CASSLERGGAGELFF.

J is TRBJ1-5 and V is TRBV6-2 or TRBV6-3, with D perhaps matching TRBD1 (5 bases). The length of the CDR3 is 15 residues. Trimming stripped 6 bases from V and 7 bases from J, with 19 bases between. Germline assignment: CDR1 MNHEY and CDR2 SVGEGT. CDR3 nucleotide sequence: TGTGCCAGCAGACGGATGGGGGTGATGGGGCAGCCCCAGCATTTT. This translates into CASRRMGVMGQPQHF.

The CDR3 DNA follows: TGTGCCAGCAGTTTATCTCGGGGGTCTGGAGAGACCCAGTACTTC. Protein sequence: CASSLSRGSGETQYF. V is TRBV28 and J is TRBJ2-5; D may be TRBD2 (6 bases). The V end was cut by 1 base, the J end by 4 bases, with 13 bases between. Germline V gene data show CDR1 as MDHEN and CDR2 as SYDVKM. This CDR3 is built from 15 residues.

This chain connects TRBV15 to TRBJ2-7; D unresolved. Germline V lookup: CDR1 LNHNV, CDR2 YYDKDF (reference sequence). This CDR3 is 14 amino acids long. V lost 0 bases and J lost 2, with 8 bases in between. CDR3 protein: CATSRETLPYEQYF. The CDR3 bases are TGTGCCACCAGCAGAGAAACCCTTCCCTACGAGCAGTACTTC.

This chain joins TRBV5-1 and TRBJ2-7; perhaps TRBD1 as D (6 bases). Looked up from germline, CDR1 is SGHRS and CDR2 is YFSETQ. This CDR3 region has 15 residues. Trimming removed 2 bases from V and 0 bases from J, with 12 bases in between. The CDR3 DNA reads as TGCGCCAGCAGCTTTCTCAGGGGCCCCTCCTACGAGCAGTACTTC. Protein sequence: CASSFLRGPSYEQYF.

This clonotype was observed many times. The J gene is TRBJ1-3, the V gene TRBV19, with D possibly being TRBD1 (6 bases). Trimming pared 5 bases from V and 4 bases from J, leaving 21 bases between. The CDR3 spans 17 residues. Germline V gene sequence: CDR1 LNHDA, CDR2 SQIVND (reference sequence). The CDR3 is CASSPGLYRVSGNTIYF. The CDR3 nucleotides are TGTGCCAGTAGTCCAGGCCTATACAGGGTGTCCGGAAACACCATATATTTT.

This clonotype has at least ten counts. The chain couples TRBV19 to TRBJ1-2, with 8 nucleotides matching TRBD1. The CDR3 is 17 residues long. With V trimmed by 4 bases and J by 0 bases, 10 bases remained unmatched. CDR1 is LNHDA and CDR2 is SQIVND in the germline V gene (reference sequence). The CDR3: CASSTPTGDISNYGYTF. CDR3 sequence (DNA): TGTGCCAGTAGTACTCCGACAGGGGATATCTCTAACTATGGCTACACCTTC.

This clonotype showed up just a few times. The chain combines TRBV12-3 or TRBV12-4 with TRBJ1-5; 9 nucleotides agree with TRBD1. V was pared by 5 bases and J by 5 bases, with 7 bases of the junction left unmatched. The CDR3 sequence is 15 residues long. The CDR3 reads CASSGRTGVDQPQHF. The CDR3 DNA sequence: TGTGCCAGCAGTGGCCGGACAGGGGTAGATCAGCCCCAGCATTTT.

The chain combines TRBV19 with TRBJ2-7; no reliable D call. The CDR3 covers 15 residues. Per germline, CDR1 LNHDA and CDR2 SQIVND (reference sequence). With 2 bases removed from V and 4 bases from J, the gap between germline ends came to 15 bases. The CDR3 reads CASSISFRALYEQYF. The CDR3 DNA reads TGTGCCAGTAGTATATCCTTCCGGGCTCTATACGAGCAGTACTTC.

This clonotype was found many times. V gene TRBV6-5 combines with J gene TRBJ2-5; the D is unclear. Germline V gives CDR1 MNHEY, CDR2 SVGAGI. CDR3 length: 14 amino acids. V was clipped by 2 bases and J by 2 bases, with 9 bases between them. The CDR3 here is CASSYAKRQETQYF. CDR3 coding DNA: TGTGCCAGCAGTTACGCGAAACGTCAAGAGACCCAGTACTTC.

This clonotype appeared once. The CDR3 protein is CASSHGWDTEAFF. CDR3 nucleotides: TGTGCCAGCAGCCACGGGTGGGACACTGAAGCTTTCTTT. The chain uses TRBV11-2 and TRBJ1-1; D is undetermined. CDR3 size: 13 residues. Germline V gives CDR1 SGHAT, CDR2 FQNNGV. V was pared by 5 bases and J by 3 bases, with 10 bases between.

This clonotype was seen ten or more times. The chain recombines TRBV12-3 or TRBV12-4 with TRBJ2-7; a weak D match, TRBD1 (5 bases). The CDR3 loop spans 12 amino acids. The V gene lost 7 bases and the J gene lost 4 bases, with 11 bases spanning the gap. DNA for the CDR3: TGTGCCAGCACCACTGACAGTTACGAGCAGTACTTC. Translated: CASTTDSYEQYF.

This clonotype came up many times. The V and J genes are TRBV7-9 and TRBJ2-5; 8 bases fit TRBD1. The CDR3 contains 16 residues. After removal of 5 bases from V and 5 bases from J, the junction contained 13 bases not matched to a gene. Germline CDR1 and CDR2: SEHNR and FQNEAQ (reference sequence). The CDR3, as DNA: TGTGCCAGCAGCCGCGTTTTTGGACAGGGAGGCGAGACCCAGTACTTC. Translating it yields CASSRVFGQGGETQYF.